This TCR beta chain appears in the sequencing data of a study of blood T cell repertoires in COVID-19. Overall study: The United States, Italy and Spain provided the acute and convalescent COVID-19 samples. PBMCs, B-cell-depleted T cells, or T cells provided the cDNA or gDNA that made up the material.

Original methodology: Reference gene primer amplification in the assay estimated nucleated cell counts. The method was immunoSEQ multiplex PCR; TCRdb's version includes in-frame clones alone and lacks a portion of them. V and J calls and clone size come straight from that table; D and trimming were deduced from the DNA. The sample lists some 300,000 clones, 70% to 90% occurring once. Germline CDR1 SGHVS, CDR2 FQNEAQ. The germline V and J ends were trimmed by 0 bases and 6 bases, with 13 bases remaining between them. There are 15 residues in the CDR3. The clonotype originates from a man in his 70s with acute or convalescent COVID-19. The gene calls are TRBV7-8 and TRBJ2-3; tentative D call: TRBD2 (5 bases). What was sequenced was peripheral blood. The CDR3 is CASSLAGADLDTQYF. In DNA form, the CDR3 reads TGTGCCAGCAGCTTAGCGGGAGCAGACCTGGATACGCAGTATTTT.